The 7 T cell receptor beta chains below were found in one sample sequenced in a study of cytomegalovirus exposure and HLA in healthy donors. PCR amplification relied on 60 Vbeta primers (plus 13 Jbeta primers). The data were produced by immunoSEQ multiplex PCR, yet TCRdb's version contains in-frame clones alone and is incomplete. There are some 150,000 clones in the sample; about three quarters occur only once, and over 2.5% lies in the top ten. The sample comprised PBMCs. The receptors come from a woman in her twenties or thirties in good health and CMV-seronegative.

The rearrangement links TRBV14 to TRBJ1-5; tentative D call: TRBD1 (6 bases). The CDR3 covers 17 residues. V was pared by 9 bases and J by 0 bases, with 21 bases between. From germline, CDR1 is SGHDN and CDR2 FVKESK. Here the CDR3 DNA reads TGTGCCAGAAAAGCTGCACAGGGACTATATAGCAATCAGCCCCAGCATTTT. It specifies CARKAAQGLYSNQPQHF.

V and J are TRBV5-6 and TRBJ2-5; D may be TRBD1 (6 bases). Trimming shortened V by 3 bases and J by 5 bases, and 14 bases separated the two germline ends. CDR1 is SGHDT, CDR2 YYEEEE, per germline. This CDR3 spans 14 amino acids. The CDR3 bases are TGTGCCAGCAGCTCATCCGGGACAACGGAGACCCAGTACTTC. Its translation: CASSSSGTTETQYF. The full variable domain, rest sourced from reference TRBV5-6 and TRBJ2-5, is DAGVTQSPTHLIKTRGQQVTLRCSPKSGHDTVSWYQQALGQGPQFIFQYYEEEERQRGNFPDRFSGHQFPNYSSELNVNALLLGDSALYLCASSSSGTTETQYFGPGTRLLVL.

The chain combines TRBV12-5 with TRBJ2-1; 13 positions match TRBD2. V was pared by 1 base and J by 10 bases, with 4 bases of the junction left unmatched. The CDR3 consists of 15 residues. Germline values: CDR1 LGHNT, CDR2 FRNRAP. CDR3 in DNA: TGTGCTAGTGGTTTGGCCGGACTAGCGGGGGCGGAGCAGTTCTTC. Its translation: CASGLAGLAGAEQFF.

This chain joins TRBV5-1 and TRBJ2-2; D perhaps matches TRBD1 (6 bases). With 2 bases removed from V and 5 bases from J, the gap between germline ends came to 13 bases. CDR1 SGHRS and CDR2 YFSETQ come from the germline V gene. This CDR3 is 15 amino acids long. This chain's CDR3 is CASSLGTLETGELFF. In nucleotides, the CDR3 is TGCGCCAGCAGCTTAGGGACACTGGAGACCGGGGAGCTGTTTTTT.

The chain employs TRBV5-4 and TRBJ2-3; 10 nucleotides match TRBD2. The germline V gene has CDR1 SGHNT and CDR2 YYREEE (reference sequence). The junction had 12 bases not matched to a gene; V was cut back by 5 bases and J by 6 bases. The CDR3 length is 16 residues. CDR3 nucleotide sequence: TGTGCCAGCAGTAAGATGAGCGGGGGGGCCGCGGATACGCAGTATTTT. Encoded protein: CASSKMSGGAADTQYF.

The chain recombines TRBV28 with TRBJ2-7, with 9 bases that match TRBD2. The CDR3 runs to 16 residues. Germline loops: CDR1 MDHEN, CDR2 SYDVKM. The trim removed 6 bases at V and 0 bases at J, leaving 9 bases unmatched. The chain's CDR3 is CASSRYSGSDSYEQYF. In DNA form, the CDR3 reads TGTGCCAGCAGCAGATATAGCGGGAGTGACTCCTACGAGCAGTACTTC.

The chain is built from TRBV10-3 and TRBJ1-5; D perhaps matches TRBD1 (5 bases). CDR3 size: 12 residues. Per the germline V gene, CDR1 is ENHRY and CDR2 is SYGVKD. Trimming cost V 6 bases and J 5 bases, with 8 bases left between them. In DNA, the CDR3 is TGTGCCATCAGCAGGGAGGATCAGCCCCAGCATTTT. The encoded protein is CAISREDQPQHF.